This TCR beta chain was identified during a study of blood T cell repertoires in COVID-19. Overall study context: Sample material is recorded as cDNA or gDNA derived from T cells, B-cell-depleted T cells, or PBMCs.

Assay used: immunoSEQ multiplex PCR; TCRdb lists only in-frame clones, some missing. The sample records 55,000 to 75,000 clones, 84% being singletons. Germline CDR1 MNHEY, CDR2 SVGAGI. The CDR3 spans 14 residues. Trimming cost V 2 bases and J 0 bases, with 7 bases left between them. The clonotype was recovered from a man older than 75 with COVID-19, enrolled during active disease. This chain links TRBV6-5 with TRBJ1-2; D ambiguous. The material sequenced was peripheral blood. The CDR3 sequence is CASSYRGTNYGYTF. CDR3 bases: TGTGCCAGCAGTTACCGGGGAACTAACTATGGCTACACCTTC.